This T cell receptor (beta chain) was identified during a study of glioma-infiltrating T cells. Study-wide points: Above-expected tissue-blood divergence occurred in all gliomas, most in low-grade ones. Very few CDR3 sequences were shared between tissue and blood.

Using RNA template, CDR3s of TCR alpha and beta were amplified with iRepertoire arm-PCR. One entry per CDR3 protein results from TCRdb running MiXCR on the multiplex PCR reads. The sample includes tens of thousands of distinct CDR3 sequences, 23% of them seen just once. This clonotype showed up many times. Its antigen is unidentified. The germline V gene encodes CDR1 DFQATT and CDR2 SNEGSKA (reference sequence). The CDR3 is 15 amino acids. Trimming removed 5 bases at V and 8 bases at J, with 24 bases between. The receptor was isolated from a human donor with low-grade glioma or glioblastoma, undergoing nonglioma brain surgery, or in good health (not recorded which). What was sequenced was glioma tissue, nonneoplastic brain tissue, or PBMCs (not recorded which). The chain joins TRBV20-1 to TRBJ1-2, with D possibly TRBD1 on 5 matching bases. Written as DNA, the CDR3 is TGCAGTGCTGGCGGCGGGTGGGGCGAGCGCAACGGCTACACCTTC. It is translated as CSAGGGWGERNGYTF.